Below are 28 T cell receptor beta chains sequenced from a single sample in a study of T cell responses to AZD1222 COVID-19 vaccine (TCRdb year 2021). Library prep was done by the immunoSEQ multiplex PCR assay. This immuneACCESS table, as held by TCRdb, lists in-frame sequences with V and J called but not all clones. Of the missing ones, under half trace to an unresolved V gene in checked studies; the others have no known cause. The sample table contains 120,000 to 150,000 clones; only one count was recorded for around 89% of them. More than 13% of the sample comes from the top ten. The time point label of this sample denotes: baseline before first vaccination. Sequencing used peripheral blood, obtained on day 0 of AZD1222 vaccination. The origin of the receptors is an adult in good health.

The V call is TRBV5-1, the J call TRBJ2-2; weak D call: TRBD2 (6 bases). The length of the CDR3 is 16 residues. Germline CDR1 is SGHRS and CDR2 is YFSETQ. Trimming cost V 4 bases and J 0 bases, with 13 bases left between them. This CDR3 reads CASSEWRGPNTGELFF. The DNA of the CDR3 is TGCGCCAGCAGCGAGTGGCGGGGCCCGAACACCGGGGAGCTGTTTTTT. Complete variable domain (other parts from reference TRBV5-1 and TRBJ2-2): KAGVTQTPRYLIKTRGQQVTLSCSPISGHRSVSWYQQTPGQGLQFLFEYFSETQRNKGNFPGRFSGRQFSNSRSEMNVSTLELGDSALYLCASSEWRGPNTGELFFGEGSRLTVL.

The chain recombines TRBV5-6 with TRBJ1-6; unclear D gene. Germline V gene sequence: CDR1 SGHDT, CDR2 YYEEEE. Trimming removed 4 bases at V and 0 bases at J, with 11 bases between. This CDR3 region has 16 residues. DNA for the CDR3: TGTGCCAGCAGCCCTGTGGCCAGCTCCTATAATTCACCCCTCCACTTT. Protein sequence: CASSPVASSYNSPLHF.

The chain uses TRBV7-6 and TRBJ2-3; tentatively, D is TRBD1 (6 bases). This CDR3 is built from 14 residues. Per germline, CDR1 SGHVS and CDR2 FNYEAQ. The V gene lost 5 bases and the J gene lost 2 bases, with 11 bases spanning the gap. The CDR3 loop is CASSLGTITDTQYF. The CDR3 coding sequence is TGTGCCAGCAGCCTCGGGACAATCACAGATACGCAGTATTTT.

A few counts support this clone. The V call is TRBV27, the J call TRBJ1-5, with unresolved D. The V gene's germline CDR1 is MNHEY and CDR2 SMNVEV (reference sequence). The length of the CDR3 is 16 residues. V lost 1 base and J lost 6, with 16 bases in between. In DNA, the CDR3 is TGTGCCAGCAGTTTATATGGGAGAGGGCTGAGTCAGCCCCAGCATTTT. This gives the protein CASSLYGRGLSQPQHF.

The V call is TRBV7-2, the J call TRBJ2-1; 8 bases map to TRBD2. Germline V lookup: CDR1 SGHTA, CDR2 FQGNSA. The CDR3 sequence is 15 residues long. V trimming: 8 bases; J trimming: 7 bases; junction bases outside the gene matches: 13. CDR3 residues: CASALRTIAGNEQFF. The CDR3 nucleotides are TGTGCCAGCGCCCTTAGGACAATAGCGGGAAATGAGCAGTTCTTC.

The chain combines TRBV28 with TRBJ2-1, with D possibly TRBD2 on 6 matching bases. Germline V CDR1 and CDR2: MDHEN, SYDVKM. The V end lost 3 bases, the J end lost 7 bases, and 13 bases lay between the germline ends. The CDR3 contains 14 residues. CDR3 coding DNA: TGTGCCAGCAGTTTGGGCGGGGCGGGGAATGAGCAGTTCTTC. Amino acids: CASSLGGAGNEQFF.

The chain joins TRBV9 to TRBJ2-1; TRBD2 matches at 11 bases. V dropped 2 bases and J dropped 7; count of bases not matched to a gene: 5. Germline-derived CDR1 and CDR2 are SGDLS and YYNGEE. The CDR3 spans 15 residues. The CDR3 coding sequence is TGTGCCAGCAGCGTCACTAGCGGGGGTAGGAATGAGCAGTTCTTC. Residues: CASSVTSGGRNEQFF.

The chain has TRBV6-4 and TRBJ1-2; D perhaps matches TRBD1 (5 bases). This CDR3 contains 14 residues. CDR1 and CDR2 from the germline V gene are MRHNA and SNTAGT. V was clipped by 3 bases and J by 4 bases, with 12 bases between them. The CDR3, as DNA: TGTGCCAGCAGTGAACAGGAAGGGTCCTATGGCTACACCTTC. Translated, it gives CASSEQEGSYGYTF.

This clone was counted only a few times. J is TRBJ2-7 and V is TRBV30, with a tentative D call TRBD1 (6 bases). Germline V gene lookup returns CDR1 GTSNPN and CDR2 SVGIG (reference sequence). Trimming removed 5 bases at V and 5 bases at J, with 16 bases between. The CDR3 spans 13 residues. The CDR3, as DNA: TGTGCCTGGGTTGGGCAGGGGCCCCACGAGCAGTACTTC. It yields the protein CAWVGQGPHEQYF. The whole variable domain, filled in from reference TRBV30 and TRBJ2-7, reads SQTIHQWPATLVQPVGSPLSLECTVEGTSNPNLYWYRQAAGRGLQLLFYSVGIGQISSEVPQNLSASRPQDRQFILSSKKLLLSDSGFYLCAWVGQGPHEQYFGPGTRLTVT.

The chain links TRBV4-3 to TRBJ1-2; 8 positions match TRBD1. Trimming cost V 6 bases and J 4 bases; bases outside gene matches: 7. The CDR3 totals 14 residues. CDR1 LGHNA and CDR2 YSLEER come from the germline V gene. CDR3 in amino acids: CASRGQGASYGYTF. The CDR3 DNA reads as TGCGCCAGCAGGGGGCAGGGGGCTAGCTATGGCTACACCTTC.

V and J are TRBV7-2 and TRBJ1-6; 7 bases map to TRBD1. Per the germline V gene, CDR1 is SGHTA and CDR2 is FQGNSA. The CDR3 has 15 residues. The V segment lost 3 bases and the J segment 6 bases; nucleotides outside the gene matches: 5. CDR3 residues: CASSFTGVLNSPLHF. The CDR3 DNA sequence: TGTGCCAGCAGCTTCACAGGGGTCCTTAATTCACCCCTCCACTTT.

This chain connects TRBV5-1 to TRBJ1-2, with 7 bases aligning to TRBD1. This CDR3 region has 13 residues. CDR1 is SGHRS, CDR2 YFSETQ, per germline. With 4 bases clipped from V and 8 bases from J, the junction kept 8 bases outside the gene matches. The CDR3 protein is CASSLGGFGGYTF. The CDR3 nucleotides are TGCGCCAGCAGCCTAGGGGGCTTCGGGGGCTACACCTTC.

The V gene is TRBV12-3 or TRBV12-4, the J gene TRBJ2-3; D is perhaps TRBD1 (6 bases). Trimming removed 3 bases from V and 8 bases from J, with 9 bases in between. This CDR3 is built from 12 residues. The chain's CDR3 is CASSFSGATQYF. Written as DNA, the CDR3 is TGTGCCAGCAGTTTTTCAGGGGCTACGCAGTATTTT.

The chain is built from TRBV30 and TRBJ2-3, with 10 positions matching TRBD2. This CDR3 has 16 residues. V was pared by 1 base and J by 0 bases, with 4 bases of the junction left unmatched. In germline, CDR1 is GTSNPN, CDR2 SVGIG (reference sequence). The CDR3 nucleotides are TGTGCCTGGAGTGAAAGCGGGGGGGTGAGCACAGATACGCAGTATTTT. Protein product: CAWSESGGVSTDTQYF. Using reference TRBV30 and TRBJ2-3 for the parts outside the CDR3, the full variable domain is SQTIHQWPATLVQPVGSPLSLECTVEGTSNPNLYWYRQAAGRGLQLLFYSVGIGQISSEVPQNLSASRPQDRQFILSSKKLLLSDSGFYLCAWSESGGVSTDTQYFGPGTRLTVL.

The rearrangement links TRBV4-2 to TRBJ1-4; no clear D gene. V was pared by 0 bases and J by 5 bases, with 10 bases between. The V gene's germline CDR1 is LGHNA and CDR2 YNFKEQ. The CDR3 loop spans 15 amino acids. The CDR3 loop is CASSQDRPGNEKLFF. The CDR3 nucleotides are TGTGCCAGCAGCCAAGATCGGCCGGGGAATGAAAAACTGTTTTTT.

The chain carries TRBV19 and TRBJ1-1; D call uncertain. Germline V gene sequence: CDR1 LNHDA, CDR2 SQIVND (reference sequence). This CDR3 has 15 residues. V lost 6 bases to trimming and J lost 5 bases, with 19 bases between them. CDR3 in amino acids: CASRNKGAPGTEAFF. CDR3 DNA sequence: TGTGCCAGTAGGAACAAGGGAGCCCCGGGGACTGAAGCTTTCTTT.

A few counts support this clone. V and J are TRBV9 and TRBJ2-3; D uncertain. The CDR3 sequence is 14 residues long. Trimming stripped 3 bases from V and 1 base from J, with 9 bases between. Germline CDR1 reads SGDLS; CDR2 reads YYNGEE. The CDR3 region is CASSAFLGTDTQYF. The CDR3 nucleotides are TGTGCCAGCAGCGCTTTTCTAGGCACAGATACGCAGTATTTT.

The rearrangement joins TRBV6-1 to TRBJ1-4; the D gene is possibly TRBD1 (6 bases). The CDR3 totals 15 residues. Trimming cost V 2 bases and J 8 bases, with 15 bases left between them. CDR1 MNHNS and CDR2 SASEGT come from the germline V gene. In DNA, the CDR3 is TGTGCCAGCAGTGAAACAACCAGGGGAGACGAAAAACTGTTTTTT. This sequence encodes CASSETTRGDEKLFF.

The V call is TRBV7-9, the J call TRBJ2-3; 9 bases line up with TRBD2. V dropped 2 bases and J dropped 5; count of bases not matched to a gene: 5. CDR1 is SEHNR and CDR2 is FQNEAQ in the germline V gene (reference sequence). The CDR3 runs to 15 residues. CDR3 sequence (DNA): TGTGCCAGCAGCTTACGGCGGGGGGGCGGAGATACGCAGTATTTT. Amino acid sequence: CASSLRRGGGDTQYF.

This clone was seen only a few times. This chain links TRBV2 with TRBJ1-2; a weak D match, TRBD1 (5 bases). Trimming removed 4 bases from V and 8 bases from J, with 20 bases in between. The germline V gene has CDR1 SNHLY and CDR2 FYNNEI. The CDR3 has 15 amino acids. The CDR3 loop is CASSAIRVQAGGYTF. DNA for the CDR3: TGTGCCAGCAGTGCCATTCGTGTACAGGCCGGGGGCTACACCTTC.

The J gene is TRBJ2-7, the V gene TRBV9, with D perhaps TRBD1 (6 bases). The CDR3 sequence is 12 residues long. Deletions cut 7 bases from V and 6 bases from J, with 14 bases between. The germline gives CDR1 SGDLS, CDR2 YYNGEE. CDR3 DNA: TGTGCCAGCGGCTTAAGGGGGTCCGAGCAGTACTTC. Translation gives CASGLRGSEQYF.

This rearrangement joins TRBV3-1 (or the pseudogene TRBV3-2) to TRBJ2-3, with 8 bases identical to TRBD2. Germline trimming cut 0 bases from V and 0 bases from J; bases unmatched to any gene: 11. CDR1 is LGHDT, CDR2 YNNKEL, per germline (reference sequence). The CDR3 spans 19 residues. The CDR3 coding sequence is TGTGCCAGCAGCCAAGAGGGATCATTTAGCGGGGTTAGCACAGATACGCAGTATTTT. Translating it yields CASSQEGSFSGVSTDTQYF.

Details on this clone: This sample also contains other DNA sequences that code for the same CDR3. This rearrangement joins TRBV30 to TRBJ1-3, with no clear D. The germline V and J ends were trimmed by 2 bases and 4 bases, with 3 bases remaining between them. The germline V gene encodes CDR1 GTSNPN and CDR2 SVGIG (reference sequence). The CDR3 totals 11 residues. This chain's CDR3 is CAWSPGNTIYF. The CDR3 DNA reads TGTGCCTGGAGTCCCGGAAACACCATATATTTT.

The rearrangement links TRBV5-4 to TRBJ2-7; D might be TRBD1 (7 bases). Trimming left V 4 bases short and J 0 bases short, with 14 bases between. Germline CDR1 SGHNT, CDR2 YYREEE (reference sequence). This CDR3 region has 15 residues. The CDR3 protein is CASSTGGQSSYEQYF. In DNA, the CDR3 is TGTGCCAGCAGCACCGGGGGACAGAGCTCCTACGAGCAGTACTTC.

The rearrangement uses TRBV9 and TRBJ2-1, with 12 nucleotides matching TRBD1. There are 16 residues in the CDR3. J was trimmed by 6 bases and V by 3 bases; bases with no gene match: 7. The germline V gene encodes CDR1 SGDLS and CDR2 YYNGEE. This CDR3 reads CASSGDRGRVRNEQFF. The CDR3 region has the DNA TGTGCCAGCAGCGGGGACAGGGGGCGAGTCCGCAATGAGCAGTTCTTC.

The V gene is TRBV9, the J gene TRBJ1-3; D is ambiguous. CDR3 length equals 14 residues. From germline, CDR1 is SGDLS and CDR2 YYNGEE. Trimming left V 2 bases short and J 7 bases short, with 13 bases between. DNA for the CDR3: TGTGCCAGCAGCGTTTTAGACACGGCGAACACCATATATTTT. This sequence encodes CASSVLDTANTIYF.

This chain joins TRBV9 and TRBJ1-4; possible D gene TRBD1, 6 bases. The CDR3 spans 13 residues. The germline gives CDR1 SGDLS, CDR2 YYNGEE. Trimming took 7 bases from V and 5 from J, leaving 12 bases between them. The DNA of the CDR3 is TGTGCCAGCCAAGGGGGGAGAAATGAAAAACTGTTTTTT. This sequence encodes CASQGGRNEKLFF.

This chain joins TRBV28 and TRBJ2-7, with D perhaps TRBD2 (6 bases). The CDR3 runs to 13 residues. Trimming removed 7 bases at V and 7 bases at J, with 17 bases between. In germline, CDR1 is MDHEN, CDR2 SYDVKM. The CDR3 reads CASIPGGAREQYF. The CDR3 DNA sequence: TGTGCCAGCATCCCGGGCGGGGCGCGAGAGCAGTACTTC.